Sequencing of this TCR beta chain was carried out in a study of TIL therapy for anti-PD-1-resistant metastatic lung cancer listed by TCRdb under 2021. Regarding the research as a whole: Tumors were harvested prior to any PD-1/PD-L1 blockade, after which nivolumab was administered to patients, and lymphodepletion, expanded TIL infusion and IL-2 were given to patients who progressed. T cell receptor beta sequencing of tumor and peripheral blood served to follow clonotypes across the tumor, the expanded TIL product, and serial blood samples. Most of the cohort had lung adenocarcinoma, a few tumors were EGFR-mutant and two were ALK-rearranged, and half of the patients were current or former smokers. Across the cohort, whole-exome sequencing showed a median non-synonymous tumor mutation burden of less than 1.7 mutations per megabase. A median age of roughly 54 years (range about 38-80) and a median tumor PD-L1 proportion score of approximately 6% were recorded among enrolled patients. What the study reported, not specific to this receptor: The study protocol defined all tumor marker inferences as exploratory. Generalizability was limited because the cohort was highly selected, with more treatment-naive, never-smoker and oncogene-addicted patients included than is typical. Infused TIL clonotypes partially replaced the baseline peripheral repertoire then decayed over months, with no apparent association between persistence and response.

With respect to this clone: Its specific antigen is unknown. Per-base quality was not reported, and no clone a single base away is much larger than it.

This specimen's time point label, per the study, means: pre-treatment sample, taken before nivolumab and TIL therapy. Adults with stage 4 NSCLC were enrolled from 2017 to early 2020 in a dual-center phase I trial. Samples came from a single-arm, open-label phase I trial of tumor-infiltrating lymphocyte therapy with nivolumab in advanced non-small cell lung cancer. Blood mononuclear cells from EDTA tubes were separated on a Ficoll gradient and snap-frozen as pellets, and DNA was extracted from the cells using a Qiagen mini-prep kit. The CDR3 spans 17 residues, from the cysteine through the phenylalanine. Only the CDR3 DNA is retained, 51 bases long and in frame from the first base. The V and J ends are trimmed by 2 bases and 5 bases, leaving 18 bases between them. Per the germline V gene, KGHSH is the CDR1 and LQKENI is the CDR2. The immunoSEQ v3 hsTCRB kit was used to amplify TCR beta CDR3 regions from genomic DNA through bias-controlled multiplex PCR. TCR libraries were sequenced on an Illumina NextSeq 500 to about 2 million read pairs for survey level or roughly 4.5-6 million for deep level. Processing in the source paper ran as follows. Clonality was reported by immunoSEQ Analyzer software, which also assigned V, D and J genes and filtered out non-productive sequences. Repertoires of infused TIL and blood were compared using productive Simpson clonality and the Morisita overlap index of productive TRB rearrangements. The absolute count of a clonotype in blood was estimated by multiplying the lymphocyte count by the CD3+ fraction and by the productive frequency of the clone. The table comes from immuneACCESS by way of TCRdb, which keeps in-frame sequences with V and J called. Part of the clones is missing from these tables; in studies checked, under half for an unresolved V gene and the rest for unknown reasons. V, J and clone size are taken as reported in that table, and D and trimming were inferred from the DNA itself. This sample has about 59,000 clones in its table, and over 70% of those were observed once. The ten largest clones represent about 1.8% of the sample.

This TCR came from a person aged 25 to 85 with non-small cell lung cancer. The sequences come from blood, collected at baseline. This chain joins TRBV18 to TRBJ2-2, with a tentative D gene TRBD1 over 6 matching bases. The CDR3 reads CASSPTQSAGATGELFF. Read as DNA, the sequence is TGTGCCAGCTCACCAACACAGTCGGCAGGGGCAACCGGGGAGCTGTTTTTT.